Listed here are 29 T cell receptor beta chains from one sample, sequenced in a study of PD-L1 blockade in urothelial cancer. Clones were read by immunoSEQ multiplex PCR, and TCRdb kept only the in-frame ones, dropping some. The data show about 38,000 clones, 85% to 90% seen once. The input for sequencing was PBMCs, taken around atezolizumab (anti-PD-L1) treatment. Receptor source: a man aged 60 to 69 with urothelial cancer.

The CDR3 is CASSLPGQAMSYTF. The CDR3 DNA reads TGTGCCAGCAGTCTTCCGGGACAGGCTATGAGCTACACCTTC. The V and J genes are TRBV2 and TRBJ1-2; TRBD1 matches at 8 bases. The CDR3 consists of 14 residues. CDR1 SNHLY and CDR2 FYNNEI come from the germline V gene. V shed 5 bases, J shed 9 bases, and the junction held 11 bases outside the gene matches. The full variable domain, with the rest looked up from reference TRBV2 and TRBJ1-2, is EPEVTQTPSHQVTQMGQEVILRCVPISNHLYFYWYRQILGQKVEFLVSFYNNEISEKSEIFDDQFSVERPDGSNFTLKIRSTKLEDSAMYFCASSLPGQAMSYTFGSGTRLTVV.

This rearrangement joins TRBV6-1 to TRBJ2-3; 10 nucleotides match TRBD1. The V gene end was trimmed by 6 bases and the J gene end by 2 bases; junction bases not matched to a gene: 2. Germline values: CDR1 MNHNS, CDR2 SASEGT. The CDR3 contains 14 residues. The CDR3 reads CASRDRGPTDTQYF. As DNA, the CDR3 is TGTGCCAGCAGAGACAGGGGGCCCACAGATACGCAGTATTTT.

Concerning this clone: Sequence at one end of the junction differs from germline and may be a read error. J is TRBJ2-5 and V is TRBV7-7; D possibly corresponds to TRBD1 (6 bases). Per germline, CDR1 SSHAT and CDR2 FNYEAQ (reference sequence). The CDR3 runs 13 residues. The CDR3 nucleotides read TGTGCTAGCAGTTTACAGGGTTTTGAGACCCAGTACTTC. It encodes CASSLQGFETQYF. Variable domain in full (rest from reference TRBV7-7 and TRBJ2-5): GAGVSQSPRYKVTKRGQDVTLRCDPISSHATLYWYQQALGQGPEFLTYFNYEAQPDKSGLPSDRFSAERPEGSISTLTIQRTEQRDSAMYRCASSLQGFETQYFGPGTRLLVL.

In this sample, this clone turned up once. The gene calls are TRBV28 and TRBJ2-4, with 8 bases fitting TRBD2. Trimming at V came to 8 bases and at J to 5 bases, leaving 14 bases not matched to a gene. The length of the CDR3 is 16 residues. Germline loops: CDR1 MDHEN, CDR2 SYDVKM. The CDR3 DNA is TGTGCCAGCTTTGCGGGGAGCGGGGGTCGGGAAAACATTCAGTACTTC. This translates into CASFAGSGGRENIQYF. The whole variable domain, filled in from reference TRBV28 and TRBJ2-4, reads DVKVTQSSRYLVKRTGEKVFLECVQDMDHENMFWYRQDPGLGLRLIYFSYDVKMKEKGDIPEGYSVSREKKERFSLILESASTNQTSMYLCASFAGSGGRENIQYFGAGTRLSVL.

The V call is TRBV5-6, the J call TRBJ2-3; 15 bases fit TRBD2. The CDR3 has 16 residues. J was trimmed by 7 bases and V by 6 bases; bases with no gene match: 9. In germline, CDR1 is SGHDT, CDR2 YYEEEE. Written as DNA, the CDR3 is TGTGCCAGCACCTTTGGACTAGCGGGAGGGCCGAATACGCAGTATTTT. Protein product: CASTFGLAGGPNTQYF.

The chain carries TRBV30 and TRBJ1-2; D not resolved. V shed 8 bases and J shed 1 base, with 20 bases lying between them. The CDR3 runs to 15 residues. Germline CDR1 is GTSNPN and CDR2 is SVGIG (reference sequence). The CDR3 bases are TGTGCCCTCACCCCTTGGGGAGGGATTAACTATGGCTACACCTTC. Translated, it gives CALTPWGGINYGYTF.

This chain links TRBV27 with TRBJ2-1; the D gene is possibly TRBD1 (6 bases). The germline V gene encodes CDR1 MNHEY and CDR2 SMNVEV (reference sequence). The CDR3 is 15 amino acids. Trimming stripped 1 base from V and 6 bases from J, with 13 bases between. The CDR3 region has the DNA TGTGCCAGCAGTTTATGGAAACAGGGTGGCAATGAGCAGTTCTTC. It translates to CASSLWKQGGNEQFF.

This chain joins TRBV18 and TRBJ2-5, with 8 nucleotides matching TRBD1. The V and J ends lost 5 bases and 4 bases, in that order; junction bases with no gene match: 12. Germline values: CDR1 KGHSH, CDR2 LQKENI. This CDR3 comprises 16 residues. The CDR3 DNA follows: TGTGCCAGCTCAACAGACCGGGACAGGATAGGAGAGACCCAGTACTTC. Its protein is CASSTDRDRIGETQYF.

The genes are TRBV6-4 and TRBJ2-3, with D possibly being TRBD2 (5 bases). The CDR3 length is 14 residues. V lost 6 bases and J 2 bases, leaving 12 bases between the germline ends. Germline assignment: CDR1 MRHNA and CDR2 SNTAGT. CDR3 in DNA: TGTGCCAGCAGCCTCTCCGGGGTCACAGATACGCAGTATTTT. This translates into CASSLSGVTDTQYF.

The chain carries TRBV7-8 and TRBJ2-1; D gene unclear. V was cut by 5 bases and J by 1 base, with 15 bases left in between. This CDR3 has 16 amino acids. Germline V lookup: CDR1 SGHVS, CDR2 FQNEAQ. This CDR3 is CASSPGLAASYNEQFF. The CDR3 nucleotides are TGTGCCAGCAGCCCCGGGTTGGCGGCATCCTACAATGAGCAGTTCTTC.

This chain connects TRBV10-3 to TRBJ2-5; D unresolved. The germline V gene encodes CDR1 ENHRY and CDR2 SYGVKD. CDR3 length: 13 amino acids. Trimming cost V 7 bases and J 5 bases, with 14 bases left between them. The DNA for the CDR3 is TGTGCCATCACTCCGGCCGACGGGGAGACCCAGTACTTC. Translating it yields CAITPADGETQYF.

The rearrangement joins TRBV2 to TRBJ2-5, with 12 nucleotides matching TRBD1. Unmatched junction bases numbered 3, after V lost 5 bases and J lost 2 bases. CDR3 length: 15 amino acids. Germline CDR1 is SNHLY and CDR2 is FYNNEI. For the CDR3, the DNA is TGTGCCAGCAGTCGGGACAGGGGGCGACAAGAGACCCAGTACTTC. Protein sequence: CASSRDRGRQETQYF.

The chain combines TRBV11-2 with TRBJ2-5; 12 bases align to TRBD1. V lost 4 bases to trimming and J lost 4 bases; unmatched junction nucleotides: 4. The CDR3 extends over 15 amino acids. Germline-derived CDR1 and CDR2 are SGHAT and FQNNGV. The CDR3, as DNA: TGTGCCAGCAGCTGGGACAGGGGGCGCATAGAGACCCAGTACTTC. It is translated as CASSWDRGRIETQYF.

This clone appeared once. The chain uses TRBV7-8 and TRBJ2-7; perhaps TRBD1 as D (6 bases). The CDR3 length is 14 residues. Trimming stripped 2 bases from V and 6 bases from J, with 14 bases between. CDR1 is SGHVS and CDR2 is FQNEAQ in the germline V gene. The CDR3 nucleotides are TGTGCCAGCAGCTTACTCAGGGGACCTGCCGAGCAGTACTTC. It is translated as CASSLLRGPAEQYF.

This chain uses TRBV5-1 with TRBJ2-2, with 8 bases lining up with TRBD2. The CDR3 is 14 residues long. The ends lost 5 bases at V and 3 bases at J; junction bases unmatched: 3. CDR1 is SGHRS, CDR2 YFSETQ, per germline. The CDR3 DNA is TGCGCCAGCAGACTAGCGGATTACACCGGGGAGCTGTTTTTT. As protein: CASRLADYTGELFF. Looking up the rest from reference TRBV5-1 and TRBJ2-2 gives the full variable domain: KAGVTQTPRYLIKTRGQQVTLSCSPISGHRSVSWYQQTPGQGLQFLFEYFSETQRNKGNFPGRFSGRQFSNSRSEMNVSTLELGDSALYLCASRLADYTGELFFGEGSRLTVL.

V and J are TRBV28 and TRBJ1-2; no definite D call. This CDR3 is 15 amino acids long. Germline V gene sequence: CDR1 MDHEN, CDR2 SYDVKM. Trimming left V 2 bases short and J 0 bases short, with 10 bases between. CDR3 nucleotide sequence: TGTGCCAGCAGTTTAGGCCAGGCGACTAACTATGGCTACACCTTC. Its translation: CASSLGQATNYGYTF.

This chain links TRBV30 with TRBJ1-2, with a tentative D call TRBD1 (5 bases). CDR1 and CDR2 from the germline V gene are GTSNPN and SVGIG (reference sequence). V was pared by 0 bases and J by 10 bases, with 9 bases between. The length of the CDR3 is 11 residues. The CDR3 sequence: CAWSVPGVYTF. The CDR3 nucleotides are TGTGCCTGGAGTGTGCCGGGGGTCTACACCTTC.

The chain employs TRBV7-3 and TRBJ1-1; 7 bases map to TRBD1. Germline CDR1 and CDR2: SGHTA and FQGTGA. This CDR3 is built from 15 residues. V lost 5 bases to trimming and J lost 4 bases; unmatched junction nucleotides: 10. The CDR3: CASSPPGQQTTEAFF. The CDR3 DNA reads as TGTGCCAGCAGCCCCCCGGGACAGCAGACCACTGAAGCTTTCTTT.

This clone has a single count. V and J are TRBV7-2 and TRBJ2-5, with TRBD2 identical over 8 bases. After removal of 3 bases from V and 1 base from J, the junction contained 7 bases not matched to a gene. Germline V CDR1 and CDR2: SGHTA, FQGNSA. CDR3 size: 16 residues. The CDR3 nucleotides are TGTGCCAGCAGCTTGCCTGCGGGGGGAACCCAAGAGACCCAGTACTTC. This codes for CASSLPAGGTQETQYF.

The genes are TRBV4-1 and TRBJ2-1; TRBD2 might be the D (5 bases). Germline-derived CDR1 and CDR2 are MGHRA and YSYEKL. Trimming removed 3 bases from V and 8 bases from J, with 11 bases in between. This CDR3 spans 13 amino acids. The CDR3 spells CASSQQSGDEQFF. The CDR3 DNA sequence: TGCGCCAGCAGCCAGCAAAGCGGCGATGAGCAGTTCTTC.

The V and J genes are TRBV5-1 and TRBJ1-2, with D possibly matching TRBD1 (6 bases). The ends were cut back, 2 bases at V and 0 bases at J, with 11 bases in the middle. Germline assignment: CDR1 SGHRS and CDR2 YFSETQ. The CDR3 extends over 15 amino acids. CDR3 nucleotide sequence: TGCGCCAGCAGCTTCGGGGGGCCGCCTAACTATGGCTACACCTTC. It translates to CASSFGGPPNYGYTF.

The CDR3 DNA reads TGTGCCAGCGGGGGCGGGAGTAAGGAGACCCAGTACTTC. Protein: CASGGGSKETQYF. The rearrangement links TRBV2 to TRBJ2-5; D possibly corresponds to TRBD2 (7 bases). The CDR3 totals 13 residues. Trimming removed 8 bases at V and 5 bases at J, with 15 bases between. The germline V gene has CDR1 SNHLY and CDR2 FYNNEI.

The chain uses TRBV18 and TRBJ1-1; no clear D. The ends were cut back, 1 base at V and 3 bases at J, with 9 bases in the middle. Germline CDR1 reads KGHSH; CDR2 reads LQKENI. There are 14 residues in the CDR3. The CDR3 reads CASSPRGEDTEAFF. As DNA, the CDR3 is TGTGCCAGCTCACCACGGGGAGAGGACACTGAAGCTTTCTTT.

The rearrangement links TRBV13 to TRBJ2-2, with D perhaps TRBD2 (6 bases). Trimming cost V 4 bases and J 1 base, with 16 bases left between them. This CDR3 is 17 amino acids long. The germline V gene has CDR1 PRHDT and CDR2 FYEKMQ (reference sequence). CDR3 amino acids: CASSSAHGRENTGELFF. In nucleotides, the CDR3 is TGTGCCAGCAGCTCAGCCCATGGGCGGGAGAACACCGGGGAGCTGTTTTTT.

The chain carries TRBV6-5 and TRBJ1-4, with 7 nucleotides matching TRBD1. CDR3 size: 14 residues. CDR1 MNHEY and CDR2 SVGAGI come from the germline V gene. V was clipped by 6 bases and J by 4 bases; unmatched bases: 5. The CDR3: CASRGGQLNEKLFF. CDR3 nucleotide sequence: TGTGCCAGCAGGGGGGGACAGCTTAATGAAAAACTGTTTTTT.

This rearrangement joins TRBV2 to TRBJ2-5; D might be TRBD2 (6 bases). This CDR3 has 14 residues. V shed 2 bases and J shed 2 bases, with 9 bases lying between them. Germline CDR1 SNHLY, CDR2 FYNNEI. CDR3 protein: CASSEWRGQETQYF. CDR3 DNA sequence: TGTGCCAGCAGTGAATGGCGGGGACAAGAGACCCAGTACTTC.

The table lists this clone with a few counts. This chain joins TRBV2 and TRBJ2-5, with 8 bases lining up with TRBD2. Per the germline V gene, CDR1 is SNHLY and CDR2 is FYNNEI. The J segment lost 2 bases and the V segment lost 6 bases, leaving 5 bases of the junction unmatched. The CDR3 contains 14 residues. The CDR3 is CASRGAGGQETQYF. Here the CDR3 DNA reads TGTGCCAGCAGGGGGGCGGGGGGACAAGAGACCCAGTACTTC.

This chain uses TRBV28 with TRBJ2-1; D not certain. Trimming took off 3 bases at V and 5 bases at J, with 8 bases between the two ends. The CDR3 consists of 13 residues. CDR1 is MDHEN and CDR2 is SYDVKM in the germline V gene. This CDR3 is CASSFNLNNEQFF. The CDR3 coding sequence is TGTGCCAGCAGTTTTAACTTAAACAATGAGCAGTTCTTC.

This clone was picked up one time. The V and J genes are TRBV28 and TRBJ1-1, with TRBD1 identical over 8 bases. The J segment lost 1 base and the V segment lost 6 bases, leaving 4 bases of the junction unmatched. This CDR3 contains 14 residues. Germline V gene sequence: CDR1 MDHEN, CDR2 SYDVKM. The CDR3 loop reads CASSPGQANTEAFF. Written as DNA, the CDR3 is TGTGCCAGCAGCCCGGGACAGGCGAACACTGAAGCTTTCTTT.